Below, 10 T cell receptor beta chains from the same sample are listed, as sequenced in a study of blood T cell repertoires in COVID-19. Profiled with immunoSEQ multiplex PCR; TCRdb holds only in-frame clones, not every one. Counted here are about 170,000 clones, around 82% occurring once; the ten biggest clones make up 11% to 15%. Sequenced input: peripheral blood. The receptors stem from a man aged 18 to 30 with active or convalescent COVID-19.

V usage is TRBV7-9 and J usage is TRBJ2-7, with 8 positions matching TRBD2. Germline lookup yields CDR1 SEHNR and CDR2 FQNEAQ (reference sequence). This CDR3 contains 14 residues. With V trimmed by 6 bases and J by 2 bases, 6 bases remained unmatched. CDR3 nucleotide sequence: TGTGCCAGCAGACCAGCGGGAGAGCCCTACGAGCAGTACTTC. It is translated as CASRPAGEPYEQYF.

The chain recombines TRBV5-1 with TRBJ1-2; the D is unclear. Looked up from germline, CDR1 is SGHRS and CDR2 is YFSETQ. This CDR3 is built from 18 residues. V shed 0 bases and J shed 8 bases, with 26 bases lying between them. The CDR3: CASSLGRINPSPTVGYTF. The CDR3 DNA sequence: TGCGCCAGCAGCTTGGGCCGGATCAACCCTAGTCCGACTGTGGGCTACACCTTC. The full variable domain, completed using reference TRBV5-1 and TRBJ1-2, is KAGVTQTPRYLIKTRGQQVTLSCSPISGHRSVSWYQQTPGQGLQFLFEYFSETQRNKGNFPGRFSGRQFSNSRSEMNVSTLELGDSALYLCASSLGRINPSPTVGYTFGSGTRLTVV.

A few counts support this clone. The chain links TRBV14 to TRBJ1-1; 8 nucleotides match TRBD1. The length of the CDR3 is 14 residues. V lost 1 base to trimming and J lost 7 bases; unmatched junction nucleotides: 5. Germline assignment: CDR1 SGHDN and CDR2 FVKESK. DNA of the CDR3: TGTGCCAGCAGCCAAGGCCGACAGGGGTTTGAAGCTTTCTTT. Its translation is CASSQGRQGFEAFF.

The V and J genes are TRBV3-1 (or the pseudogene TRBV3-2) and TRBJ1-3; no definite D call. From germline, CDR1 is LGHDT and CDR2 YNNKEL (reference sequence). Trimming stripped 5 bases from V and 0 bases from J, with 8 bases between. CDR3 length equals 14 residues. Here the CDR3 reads CASSNKNSGNTIYF. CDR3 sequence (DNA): TGTGCCAGCAGCAATAAAAACTCTGGAAACACCATATATTTT.

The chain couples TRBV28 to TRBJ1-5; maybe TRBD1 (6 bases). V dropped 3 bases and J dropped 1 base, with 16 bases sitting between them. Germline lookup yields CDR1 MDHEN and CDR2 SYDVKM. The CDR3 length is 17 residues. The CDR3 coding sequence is TGTGCCAGCAGTTTGGGAACCACAGGGTTAAGCAATCAGCCCCAGCATTTT. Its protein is CASSLGTTGLSNQPQHF.

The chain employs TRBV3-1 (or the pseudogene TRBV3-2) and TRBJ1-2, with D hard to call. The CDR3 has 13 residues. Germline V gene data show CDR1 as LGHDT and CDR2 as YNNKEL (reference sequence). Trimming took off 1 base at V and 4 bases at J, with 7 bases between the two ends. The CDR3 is CASSQGAVYGYTF. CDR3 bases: TGTGCCAGCAGCCAAGGGGCAGTCTATGGCTACACCTTC.

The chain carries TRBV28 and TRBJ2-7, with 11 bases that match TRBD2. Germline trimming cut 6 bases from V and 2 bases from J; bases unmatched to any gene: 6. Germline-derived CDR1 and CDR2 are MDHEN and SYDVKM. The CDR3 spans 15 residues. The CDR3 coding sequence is TGTGCCAGCAGAACTAGCGGGAGTACCCCCTACGAGCAGTACTTC. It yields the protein CASRTSGSTPYEQYF.

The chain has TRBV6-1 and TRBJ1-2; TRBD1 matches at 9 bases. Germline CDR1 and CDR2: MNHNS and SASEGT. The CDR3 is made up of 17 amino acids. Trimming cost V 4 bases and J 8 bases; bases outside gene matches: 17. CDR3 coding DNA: TGTGCCAGCAGTGCCTATCTAGTCGGGACAGGGTTCAGGGGCTACACCTTC. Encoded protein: CASSAYLVGTGFRGYTF.

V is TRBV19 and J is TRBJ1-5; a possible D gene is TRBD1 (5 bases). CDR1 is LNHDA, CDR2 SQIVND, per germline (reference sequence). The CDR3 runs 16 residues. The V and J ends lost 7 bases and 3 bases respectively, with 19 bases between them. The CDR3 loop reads CASTGQQGIPNQPQHF. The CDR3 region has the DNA TGTGCCAGTACCGGGCAGCAGGGAATACCCAATCAGCCCCAGCATTTT.

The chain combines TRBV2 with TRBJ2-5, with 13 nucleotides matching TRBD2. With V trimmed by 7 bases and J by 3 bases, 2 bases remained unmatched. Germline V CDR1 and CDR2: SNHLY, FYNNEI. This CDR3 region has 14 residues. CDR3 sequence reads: CASKGTSGEETQYF. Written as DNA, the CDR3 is TGTGCCAGCAAAGGGACTAGCGGGGAAGAGACCCAGTACTTC.